The 22 T cell receptor beta chains listed next were all sequenced from one sample in a study of cytomegalovirus exposure and HLA in healthy donors. The PCR ran on 60 Vbeta and 13 Jbeta primers. Clones were sequenced by immunoSEQ multiplex PCR, and TCRdb holds only the in-frame ones, with some missing. Seen here are a few hundred thousand clones, approximately 80% observed once, and the top ten hold about 7.5%. Specimen: PBMCs. Source of these receptors: an older woman in good health and CMV-seropositive.

The chain combines TRBV29-1 with TRBJ1-1, with D unresolved. The CDR3 contains 14 residues. Trimming left V 4 bases short and J 5 bases short, with 17 bases between. CDR1 SQVTM and CDR2 ANQGSEA come from the germline V gene. The CDR3 nucleotides read TGCAGCGTTGCCGGGGTTCAATCGGGGACTGAAGCTTTCTTT. It specifies CSVAGVQSGTEAFF.

The chain uses TRBV18 and TRBJ2-3; D may be TRBD2 (6 bases). The CDR3 length is 15 residues. V was trimmed by 0 bases and J by 4 bases, leaving 11 bases between them. Germline V gene data show CDR1 as KGHSH and CDR2 as LQKENI. This CDR3 reads CASSPPLTSSDTQYF. The CDR3 bases are TGTGCCAGCTCACCACCCCTGACTAGTTCAGATACGCAGTATTTT.

The V call is TRBV7-8, the J call TRBJ2-2; 8 bases line up with TRBD2. V was pared by 1 base and J by 0 bases, with 4 bases of the junction left unmatched. CDR3 size: 17 residues. Germline CDR1 SGHVS, CDR2 FQNEAQ. DNA of the CDR3: TGTGCCAGCAGCTTAGAGGTAGCGGGATCGAACACCGGGGAGCTGTTTTTT. As protein: CASSLEVAGSNTGELFF. The full variable domain, in which reference TRBV7-8 and TRBJ2-2 provide the parts outside the CDR3, is GAGVSQSPRYKVAKRGQDVALRCDPISGHVSLFWYQQALGQGPEFLTYFQNEAQLDKSGLPSDRFFAERPEGSVSTLKIQRTQQEDSAVYLCASSLEVAGSNTGELFFGEGSRLTVL.

The chain combines TRBV23-1 with TRBJ2-1; 12 nucleotides align to TRBD2. TRBV23-1 is known as an ORF, though its function is uncertain. The V gene end was trimmed by 0 bases and the J gene end by 6 bases; junction bases not matched to a gene: 6. The CDR3 spans 17 residues. The CDR3: CASSQSRGLAGSNEQFF. In nucleotides, the CDR3 is TGCGCCAGCAGTCAATCGCGGGGACTAGCGGGCTCCAATGAGCAGTTCTTC.

This sequence joins TRBV7-9 and TRBJ2-7; D uncertain. There are 16 residues in the CDR3. CDR1 and CDR2 (germline): SEHNR, FQNEAQ (reference sequence). Between the trimmed V and J ends, which lost 3 bases and 0 bases, there was a span of 15 bases. CDR3 amino acids: CASSFYTQITSYEQYF. The CDR3 DNA reads TGTGCCAGCAGCTTTTATACCCAGATCACCTCCTACGAGCAGTACTTC.

The V and J genes are TRBV25-1 and TRBJ2-1; D might be TRBD2 (6 bases). V shed 3 bases and J shed 7 bases, with 13 bases lying between them. The CDR3 is made up of 14 amino acids. Germline-derived CDR1 and CDR2 are MGHDK and SYGVNS. CDR3 coding DNA: TGTGCCAGCAGTGAGGCCAGGCGGGATAATGAGCAGTTCTTC. This sequence encodes CASSEARRDNEQFF.

The V and J genes are TRBV5-1 and TRBJ1-2; 9 nucleotides match TRBD1. Germline trimming cut 0 bases from V and 7 bases from J; bases unmatched to any gene: 7. The CDR3 loop spans 15 amino acids. Per the germline V gene, CDR1 is SGHRS and CDR2 is YFSETQ. The CDR3 reads CASSLAPGQGSGYTF. The CDR3 nucleotides are TGCGCCAGCAGCTTGGCCCCGGGACAGGGTTCTGGCTACACCTTC.

The chain's CDR3 is CALLRVPGANVLTF. In DNA, the CDR3 is TGTGCCCTCCTCAGGGTTCCTGGGGCCAACGTCCTGACTTTC. The chain links TRBV30 to TRBJ2-6; possible D gene TRBD1, 5 bases. Germline CDR1 and CDR2: GTSNPN and SVGIG (reference sequence). The CDR3 has 14 amino acids. The V and J ends lost 8 bases and 2 bases respectively, with 13 bases between them.

This clone was counted a few times. V usage is TRBV6-4 and J usage is TRBJ2-1; 7 nucleotides line up with TRBD1. The CDR3 is made up of 15 amino acids. The J segment lost 2 bases and the V segment lost 0 bases, leaving 1 base of the junction unmatched. CDR1 and CDR2 from the germline V gene are MRHNA and SNTAGT. CDR3 residues: CASSDSGGAYNEQFF. Here the CDR3 DNA reads TGTGCCAGCAGTGACTCAGGGGGCGCCTACAATGAGCAGTTCTTC.

This chain links TRBV4-1 with TRBJ2-3; possibly TRBD2 for D (6 bases). Trimming took off 0 bases at V and 6 bases at J, with 16 bases between the two ends. Germline V gene lookup returns CDR1 MGHRA and CDR2 YSYEKL. This CDR3 has 16 residues. The CDR3 DNA is TGCGCCAGCAGCCAAGATGGCGGGACCCCGAGGGATACGCAGTATTTT. It is translated as CASSQDGGTPRDTQYF.

The chain is built from TRBV4-1 and TRBJ1-2; D gene ambiguous. The V gene lost 0 bases and the J gene lost 8 bases, with 7 bases spanning the gap. CDR1 and CDR2 (germline): MGHRA, YSYEKL. The CDR3 spans 12 residues. The CDR3 reads CASSQDGGGYTF. In DNA form, the CDR3 reads TGCGCCAGCAGCCAAGATGGAGGAGGCTACACCTTC.

The chain carries TRBV27 and TRBJ2-1; weak D call: TRBD1 (6 bases). The V gene's germline CDR1 is MNHEY and CDR2 SMNVEV (reference sequence). V lost 2 bases and J lost 7, with 15 bases in between. The CDR3 spans 15 residues. In DNA form, the CDR3 reads TGTGCCAGCAGTTTACTCCGGACAGTTCAAAATGAGCAGTTCTTC. Its protein product is CASSLLRTVQNEQFF.

The rearrangement joins TRBV5-4 to TRBJ2-1; D uncertain. This CDR3 is 13 amino acids long. The germline V and J ends were trimmed by 2 bases and 6 bases, with 9 bases remaining between them. Germline V lookup: CDR1 SGHNT, CDR2 YYREEE (reference sequence). The CDR3 bases are TGTGCCAGCAGCTTCCCCCTCCTCAATGAGCAGTTCTTC. Its translation: CASSFPLLNEQFF. The full variable domain, with the rest looked up from reference TRBV5-4 and TRBJ2-1, is ETGVTQSPTHLIKTRGQQVTLRCSSQSGHNTVSWYQQALGQGPQFIFQYYREEENGRGNFPPRFSGLQFPNYSSELNVNALELDDSALYLCASSFPLLNEQFFGPGTRLTVL.

This clone was counted between two and nine times. The chain employs TRBV6-1 and TRBJ1-1; TRBD1 aligns across 9 bases. After removal of 9 bases from V and 1 base from J, the junction contained 6 bases not matched to a gene. CDR3 length equals 14 residues. In germline, CDR1 is MNHNS, CDR2 SASEGT. The CDR3 loop is CASVQGASNTEAFF. The CDR3 nucleotides read TGTGCCAGTGTACAGGGGGCTTCGAACACTGAAGCTTTCTTT.

The chain employs TRBV13 and TRBJ1-4, with D perhaps matching TRBD1 (5 bases). V was cut by 6 bases and J by 7 bases, with 15 bases left in between. Germline V CDR1 and CDR2: PRHDT, FYEKMQ (reference sequence). The length of the CDR3 is 14 residues. The CDR3 loop is CASREEGRGEKLFF. In nucleotides, the CDR3 is TGTGCCAGCAGAGAGGAGGGGAGAGGTGAAAAACTGTTTTTT.

V and J are TRBV7-2 and TRBJ2-7, with 12 nucleotides matching TRBD2. CDR3 length equals 15 residues. Germline V lookup: CDR1 SGHTA, CDR2 FQGNSA. With V trimmed by 5 bases and J by 6 bases, 8 bases remained unmatched. The CDR3 region is CASSARTSGNGEQYF. Here the CDR3 DNA reads TGTGCCAGCAGCGCCAGGACTAGCGGGAATGGCGAGCAGTACTTC.

The chain is built from TRBV15 and TRBJ1-5, with D perhaps matching TRBD1 (6 bases). The CDR3 totals 17 residues. The germline V and J ends were trimmed by 5 bases and 0 bases, with 17 bases remaining between them. Germline V gene lookup returns CDR1 LNHNV and CDR2 YYDKDF (reference sequence). In nucleotides, the CDR3 is TGTGCCACCAGCTCGACAGGTAGAGGCTATAGCAATCAGCCCCAGCATTTT. Its translation is CATSSTGRGYSNQPQHF. The full variable domain, with the rest looked up from reference TRBV15 and TRBJ1-5, is DAMVIQNPRYQVTQFGKPVTLSCSQTLNHNVMYWYQQKSSQAPKLLFHYYDKDFNNEADTPDNFQSRRPNTSFCFLDIRSPGLGDTAMYLCATSSTGRGYSNQPQHFGDGTRLSIL.

The chain combines TRBV15 with TRBJ2-2, with D maybe TRBD1 (5 bases). The V gene lost 4 bases and the J gene lost 5 bases, with 17 bases spanning the gap. CDR1 is LNHNV and CDR2 is YYDKDF in the germline V gene (reference sequence). CDR3 length equals 16 residues. The chain's CDR3 is CATSIGLTVETGELFF. CDR3 coding DNA: TGTGCCACCAGCATAGGTTTGACAGTTGAGACCGGGGAGCTGTTTTTT.

This CDR3 is CASSFGTGGKETQYF. The CDR3 DNA follows: TGCGCCAGCAGCTTCGGGACAGGGGGCAAAGAGACCCAGTACTTC. This sequence joins TRBV5-1 and TRBJ2-5; TRBD1 agrees at 12 bases. This CDR3 has 15 amino acids. The ends lost 2 bases at V and 3 bases at J; junction bases unmatched: 2. Germline V gives CDR1 SGHRS, CDR2 YFSETQ.

This sequence joins TRBV6-1 and TRBJ1-5, with D maybe TRBD1 (5 bases). Germline V gives CDR1 MNHNS, CDR2 SASEGT. This CDR3 spans 14 amino acids. Trimming stripped 6 bases from V and 6 bases from J, with 15 bases between. The CDR3 bases are TGTGCCAGCAGGGTCAGCGGGGCTGGTCAGCCCCAGCATTTT. Residues: CASRVSGAGQPQHF.

The chain carries TRBV6-5 and TRBJ1-1; D is possibly TRBD1 (6 bases). V lost 4 bases to trimming and J lost 5 bases, with 14 bases between them. From germline, CDR1 is MNHEY and CDR2 SVGAGI. The CDR3 consists of 14 residues. The CDR3 sequence: CASSLTGGQTEAFF. CDR3 bases: TGTGCCAGCAGTTTAACCGGGGGGCAAACTGAAGCTTTCTTT.

This chain connects TRBV30 to TRBJ2-1; 7 bases match TRBD2. Germline V gene lookup returns CDR1 GTSNPN and CDR2 SVGIG (reference sequence). Germline trimming cut 4 bases from V and 6 bases from J; bases unmatched to any gene: 6. This CDR3 spans 13 amino acids. The CDR3 DNA reads TGTGCCTGGACCCCTAGCGGAGTCAATGAGCAGTTCTTC. As protein: CAWTPSGVNEQFF. Looking up the rest from reference TRBV30 and TRBJ2-1 gives the full variable domain: SQTIHQWPATLVQPVGSPLSLECTVEGTSNPNLYWYRQAAGRGLQLLFYSVGIGQISSEVPQNLSASRPQDRQFILSSKKLLLSDSGFYLCAWTPSGVNEQFFGPGTRLTVL.